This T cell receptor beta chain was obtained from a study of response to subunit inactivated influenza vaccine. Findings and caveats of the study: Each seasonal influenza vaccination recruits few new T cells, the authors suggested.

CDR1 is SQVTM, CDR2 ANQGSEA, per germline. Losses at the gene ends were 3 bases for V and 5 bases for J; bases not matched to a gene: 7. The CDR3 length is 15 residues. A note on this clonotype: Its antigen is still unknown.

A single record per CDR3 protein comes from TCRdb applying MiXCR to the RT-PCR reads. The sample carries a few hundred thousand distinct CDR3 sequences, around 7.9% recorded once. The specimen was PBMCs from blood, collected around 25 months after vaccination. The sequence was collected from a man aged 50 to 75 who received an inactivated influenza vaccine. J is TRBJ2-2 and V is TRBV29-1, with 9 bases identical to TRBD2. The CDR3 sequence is CSVEVRGGTTGELFF. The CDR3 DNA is TGCAGCGTTGAGGTGCGGGGGGGCACAACCGGGGAGCTGTTTTTT.